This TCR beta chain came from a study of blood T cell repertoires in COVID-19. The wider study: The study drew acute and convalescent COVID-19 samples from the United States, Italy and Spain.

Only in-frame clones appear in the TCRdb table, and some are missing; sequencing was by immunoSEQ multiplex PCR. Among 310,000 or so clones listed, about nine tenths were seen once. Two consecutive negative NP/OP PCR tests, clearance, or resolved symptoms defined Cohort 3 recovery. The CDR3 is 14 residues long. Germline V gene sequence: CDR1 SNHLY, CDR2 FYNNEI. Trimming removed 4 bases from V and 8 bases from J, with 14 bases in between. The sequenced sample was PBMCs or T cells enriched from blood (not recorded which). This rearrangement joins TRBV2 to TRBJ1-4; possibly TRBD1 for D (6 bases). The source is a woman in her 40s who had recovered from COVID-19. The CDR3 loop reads CASSVQGTDEKLFF. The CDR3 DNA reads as TGTGCCAGCAGTGTGCAGGGGACGGACGAAAAACTGTTTTTT.